The present T cell receptor (beta chain) was sequenced within a study of monozygotic twins with inflammatory bowel disease. Turning to this clonotype: What it binds is not known.

TCRdb reworked the 5' RACE reads into one entry per CDR3 protein, no DNA. The table gives some 200,000 distinct CDR3 sequences; the top ten clones make up around 1.5% of it. The CDR3 consists of 16 residues. Germline V CDR1 and CDR2: SEHNR, FQNEAQ (reference sequence). Notes on the study in general: It was not supported that a single strong signal or clonotype was associated with IBD.

The receptor was isolated from a human donor with ulcerative colitis or Crohn's disease, or a healthy co-twin of an affected twin (not recorded which). The chain links TRBV7-9 to TRBJ1-5; TCRdb's D call, TRBD1, is unchecked because there is no DNA. Sequencing was performed on blood. CDR3 loop: CASSGGDTRQGQPQHF.